Listed below are T cell receptor beta chains from one sample, sequenced in a study of T cells after yellow fever vaccination. TCRdb called the 5' RACE reads again in MiXCR, with one record for every CDR3 protein. The table shows about 57,000 distinct CDR3 sequences, with 6.5% to 9% occurring only once. The input for sequencing was CD8+ T cells sorted from PBMCs, taken 15 days after the yellow fever booster vaccination. These receptors were taken from a man younger than 40 who received the YFV17D yellow fever vaccine. Both conserved end residues are part of each CDR3. Each record gives: V gene, J gene, D gene, clone size, CDR3 DNA, CDR3 protein. D genes are given only for firm matches. Where a row states a size, it is once, few, many or the class of an expanded clone; other rows omit it.

>TRBV20-1|TRBJ2-5|TRBD1|many
TGCAGTGCTAGATGGACAGGGGTAGGAGAGACCCAGTACTTC
CSARWTGVGETQYF
>TRBV6-5|TRBJ2-7|TRBD2|many
TGTGCCAGCAGCTCCACTAGCGGGTTTTACGAGCAGTACTTC
CASSSTSGFYEQYF
>TRBV28|TRBJ2-7|-|many
TGTGCCAGCAGTTTTGGCGCGGAGGGGGCCTACGAGCAGTACTTC
CASSFGAEGAYEQYF
>TRBV9|TRBJ1-1|TRBD1|few
TGTGCCAGCGGGACAGGGGAGTTGGCCACTGAAGCTTTCTTT
CASGTGELATEAFF
>TRBV7-9|TRBJ2-7|-|-
TGTGCCAGCAGCCCTCCCGGAATCTCCTACGAGCAGTACTTC
CASSPPGISYEQYF
>TRBV15|TRBJ2-7|TRBD2|many
TGTGCCACCAGCAGCCTAGCGGGCGACTCCTACGAGCAGTACTTC
CATSSLAGDSYEQYF
>TRBV20-1|TRBJ2-2|-|many
TGCAGCGGATCCTCTGGGGACGGGGAGCTGTTTTTT
CSGSSGDGELFF
>TRBV20-1|TRBJ2-7|-|many
TGCAGTGCTAGAGAATACTACGAGCAGTACTTC
CSAREYYEQYF
>TRBV3-1|TRBJ1-4|-|many
TGTGCCAGCAGCCAAGATTCGAGCTCCCACGGAGGACTGTTTTTT
CASSQDSSSHGGLFF
>TRBV6-4|TRBJ2-1|TRBD2|many
TGTGCCAGCAGTGACTCGAATCTAGCGGGAGAGGGTGAGCAGTTCTTC
CASSDSNLAGEGEQFF
>TRBV2|TRBJ2-7|TRBD2|many
TGTGCCAGCAGTGAAGCGCACAGCGGGAGGGGGGAGCAGTACTTC
CASSEAHSGRGEQYF
>TRBV7-8|TRBJ2-3|-|many
TGTGCCAGCAGCCGGGGCGCGGGCGATACGCAGTATTTT
CASSRGAGDTQYF